This T cell receptor beta chain came from a study of shared clonotypes between healthy human individuals. General study results and limits: Shared clonotypes: about 5% naive CD4, around 4% naive CD8, 2.3% memory CD4, 0.4% to 0.45% memory CD8. Sequencing depth was predicted to influence how clonotypes are shared among donors.

All the donors were Caucasian adults who lived in Nashville, Tennessee. From CD4+ cells came CD45RA+ naive and CD45RA-negative memory subsets. Only in-frame clones appear in the TCRdb table, and some are missing; sequencing was by immunoSEQ multiplex PCR. The table lists about 1.4 million clones, roughly 96% of them singletons. CDR3 length equals 12 residues. Germline CDR1 reads SGHDN; CDR2 reads FVKESK. The V gene lost 1 base and the J gene lost 8 bases, with 8 bases spanning the gap. This clone turned up a few times. Its specificity is not known. The sequence was collected from a man aged 25 to 45 in good health. Sequencing was done on a sample of naive CD4+ T cells sorted from blood. The subset is: CD45RA+ positively selected. J is TRBJ1-2 and V is TRBV14; D gene uncertain. The CDR3 nucleotides read TGTGCCAGCAGCCAAGGCCCTAGGGGCTACACCTTC. It is translated as CASSQGPRGYTF.